The TCR beta chain described here comes from a study of blood T cell repertoires in COVID-19. Sequenced by immunoSEQ multiplex PCR; TCRdb stores in-frame clones only, minus some. The data hold around 260,000 clones, with approximately 91% observed a single time. This receptor was identified in a person under 35 with COVID-19, enrolled during active disease. The specimen sequenced was peripheral blood.

The CDR3 region is CASSYARNYEQYF. In nucleotides, the CDR3 is TGTGCCAGCAGTTACGCCAGAAACTACGAGCAGTACTTC. J is TRBJ2-7 and V is TRBV6-5, with D hard to call. CDR1 MNHEY and CDR2 SVGAGI come from the germline V gene. The V and J ends lost 2 bases and 3 bases respectively, with 8 bases between them. The CDR3 length is 13 residues.